A selection of T cell receptor beta chains follows, all from one sample in a study of CD8 T cells in Susac syndrome. TCRdb reprocessed the immunoSEQ multiplex PCR reads with MiXCR, giving one entry per CDR3 protein. Of 100,000 to 150,000 distinct CDR3 sequences listed, around 94% are singletons. The sequenced sample consisted of CD8+ T cells from PBMCs. The receptors come from a human donor with Susac syndrome. CDR3s include the opening cysteine and the closing phenylalanine or tryptophan.

cdr3_aa,v_call,j_call
CASSQEPGTANYGYTF,TRBV4-3,TRBJ1-2
CASSDRIYGYTF,TRBV7-9,TRBJ1-2
CSARGRRENNEQFF,TRBV20-1,TRBJ2-1
CASSALRGGTDTQYF,TRBV7-9,TRBJ2-3
CASSQDRIGGAYEQYF,TRBV4-1,TRBJ2-7
CASSLALNTEAFF,TRBV5-1,TRBJ1-1
CASSPGGAGPNEQFF,TRBV6-4,TRBJ2-1
CASSSARWNTEAFF,TRBV7-9,TRBJ1-1
CASTVDYEQYF,TRBV7-9,TRBJ2-7
CASSLPGVLTNTEAFF,TRBV12-3/TRBV12-4,TRBJ1-1
CASRDSGANVLTF,TRBV19,TRBJ2-6
CSTGTTEGFGSYGYTF,TRBV29-1,TRBJ1-2
CAWTGTGLTGELFF,TRBV30,TRBJ2-2
CSVEDEQGIYNEQFF,TRBV29-1,TRBJ2-1
CASRYGGSGNTIYF,TRBV7-9,TRBJ1-3
CASSPSWGTKIEAFF,TRBV7-9,TRBJ1-1
CASSESQNNEQFF,TRBV6-4,TRBJ2-1
CASRQQNTGELFF,TRBV3-1,TRBJ2-2
CSARDGLELPTQYF,TRBV20-1,TRBJ2-5
CSARDPEGASSYEQYF,TRBV20-1,TRBJ2-7
CSVEVQVTLGYTF,TRBV29-1,TRBJ1-2
CSAPEAQSSYNEQFF,TRBV29-1,TRBJ2-1
CASMRDTSGGNQPQHF,TRBV6-1,TRBJ1-5
CASSWSRVDGYTF,TRBV12-3/TRBV12-4,TRBJ1-2
CAWSWYSTSDTEAFF,TRBV30,TRBJ1-1
CASSGQGLLAAYNEQFF,TRBV9,TRBJ2-1
CASSEGVIGYGYTF,TRBV6-1,TRBJ1-2
CASSYSIRSGLQPLEQFF,TRBV6-2/TRBV6-3,TRBJ2-1
CASLRTNTEAFF,TRBV6-6,TRBJ1-1